These 3 T cell receptor beta chains share one sample of origin, sequenced in a study of blood T cell repertoires in COVID-19. The assay was immunoSEQ multiplex PCR, and TCRdb's table has in-frame clones only and misses some. The profile shows 250,000 or so clones, around 90% of them singletons. Specimen: PBMCs or T cells enriched from blood (not recorded which). These receptors were taken from a man aged 35 to 55 who had been exposed to COVID-19.

The J gene is TRBJ2-7, the V gene TRBV9, with 11 bases aligning to TRBD2. The CDR3 is 15 residues long. V was pared by 0 bases and J by 6 bases, with 5 bases of the junction left unmatched. Germline lookup yields CDR1 SGDLS and CDR2 YYNGEE. The CDR3 DNA reads TGTGCCAGCAGCGTAGATAGCGGGAGGGCCTCCGAGCAGTACTTC. It is translated as CASSVDSGRASEQYF.

The gene calls are TRBV12-3 or TRBV12-4 and TRBJ2-7; tentative D call: TRBD2 (5 bases). This CDR3 spans 13 amino acids. The ends were cut back, 3 bases at V and 3 bases at J, with 9 bases in the middle. In nucleotides, the CDR3 is TGTGCCAGCAGTTTCGGCGGAGGCTACGAGCAGTACTTC. This codes for CASSFGGGYEQYF.

V gene TRBV3-1 (or the pseudogene TRBV3-2) combines with J gene TRBJ1-1; no reliable D call. The germline V and J ends were trimmed by 1 base and 6 bases, with 12 bases remaining between them. The CDR3 loop spans 14 amino acids. Germline V gene sequence: CDR1 LGHDT, CDR2 YNNKEL (reference sequence). CDR3 nucleotide sequence: TGTGCCAGCAGCCAAGTGGGCGGGGATTCTGAAGCTTTCTTT. Amino acids: CASSQVGGDSEAFF.